This T cell receptor beta chain was identified in a study of beta chain features in type 1 diabetes. Findings and caveats of the study: Moderately but significantly shorter TCRB CDR3s were found in Type 1 diabetes patients in all four CD4+ subsets.

On this clone: Its target is not known.

The isolated RNA, all of it, was reverse transcribed, so expressed TCRB transcripts were what got sequenced. Sequencing was performed with immunoSEQ multiplex PCR; in TCRdb, only in-frame clones are kept and a portion is missing. This sample has about 710,000 clones, with about an eighth found just once. Researchers reported sorting CD4+ naive, central memory, regulatory and stem cell-like memory cells via CD45RO/CCR7/CD25/CD127/CD95/CD27. The germline gives CDR1 GTSNPN, CDR2 SVGIG (reference sequence). This CDR3 spans 17 amino acids. V was clipped by 2 bases and J by 3 bases, with 22 bases between them.

This sequence originates from a young man with type 1 diabetes. The sample consisted of naive CD4+ T cells from blood. V is TRBV30 and J is TRBJ1-2, with a possible D match to TRBD1 (6 bases). CDR3: CAWSPPGHLPWDYGYTF. CDR3 bases: TGTGCCTGGAGTCCCCCGGGACACCTCCCCTGGGACTATGGCTACACCTTC. The whole variable domain, remainder taken from reference TRBV30 and TRBJ1-2, is SQTIHQWPATLVQPVGSPLSLECTVEGTSNPNLYWYRQAAGRGLQLLFYSVGIGQISSEVPQNLSASRPQDRQFILSSKKLLLSDSGFYLCAWSPPGHLPWDYGYTFGSGTRLTVV.